The 24 T cell receptor beta chains below were found in one sample sequenced in a study of OX40 agonist ivuxolimab in advanced cancers. The data were produced by immunoSEQ multiplex PCR, yet TCRdb's version contains in-frame clones alone and is incomplete. In the table there are 55,000 to 65,000 clones, around 93% of which are singletons. This material consisted of CD4+ or CD8+ T cells sorted from blood, taken in a trial of the OX40 agonist ivuxolimab. All receptors derive from an adult with an advanced solid tumor such as melanoma, head and neck, liver or kidney cancer.

V and J are TRBV7-2 and TRBJ2-3; 11 positions match TRBD2. Germline CDR1 is SGHTA and CDR2 is FQGNSA. Trimming at V came to 5 bases and at J to 1 base, leaving 5 bases not matched to a gene. This CDR3 contains 16 residues. The CDR3 DNA sequence: TGTGCCAGCAGCGTCCCGGGACTAGCGGGCACAGATACGCAGTATTTT. The encoded protein is CASSVPGLAGTDTQYF.

The chain uses TRBV11-3 and TRBJ2-3; D is ambiguous. V dropped 1 base and J dropped 2 bases, with 10 bases sitting between them. This CDR3 has 15 residues. CDR1 SGHNT and CDR2 YENEEA come from the germline V gene. This chain's CDR3 is CASSLGASLTDTQYF. CDR3 nucleotides: TGTGCCAGCAGCTTAGGCGCATCCCTCACAGATACGCAGTATTTT.

This chain links TRBV7-2 with TRBJ2-7; 7 bases map to TRBD2. Per the germline V gene, CDR1 is SGHTA and CDR2 is FQGNSA. Losses at the gene ends were 1 base for V and 6 bases for J; bases not matched to a gene: 9. The CDR3 covers 15 residues. For the CDR3, the DNA is TGTGCCAGCAGCTTAGAGTACGCGGGAGCGGGCGAGCAGTACTTC. This gives the protein CASSLEYAGAGEQYF. Full variable domain (missing parts from reference TRBV7-2 and TRBJ2-7): GAGVSQSPSNKVTEKGKDVELRCDPISGHTALYWYRQSLGQGLEFLIYFQGNSAPDKSGLPSDRFSAERTGGSVSTLTIQRTQQEDSAVYLCASSLEYAGAGEQYFGPGTRLTVT.

The chain carries TRBV11-3 and TRBJ2-5; D unclear. This CDR3 is built from 14 residues. Per the germline V gene, CDR1 is SGHNT and CDR2 is YENEEA. Deletions cut 4 bases from V and 0 bases from J, with 9 bases between. CDR3 DNA sequence: TGTGCCAGCAGCTCGTGGACCGACCAAGAGACCCAGTACTTC. It is translated as CASSSWTDQETQYF. The full variable domain, rest sourced from reference TRBV11-3 and TRBJ2-5, is EAGVVQSPRYKIIEKKQPVAFWCNPISGHNTLYWYLQNLGQGPELLIRYENEEAVDDSQLPKDRFSAERLKGVDSTLKIQPAELGDSAVYLCASSSWTDQETQYFGPGTRLLVL.

The chain carries TRBV19 and TRBJ1-4; D remains unclear. This CDR3 contains 15 residues. The germline V and J ends were trimmed by 5 bases and 8 bases, with 18 bases remaining between them. The germline gives CDR1 LNHDA, CDR2 SQIVND (reference sequence). DNA for the CDR3: TGTGCCAGTAGTTACTCCGGGAACCAACCCGAAAAACTGTTTTTT. Its translation: CASSYSGNQPEKLFF.

Details on this clone: Distinct nucleotide sequences in the sample also encode this CDR3. This chain links TRBV18 with TRBJ2-7; D might be TRBD2 (5 bases). V was trimmed by 3 bases and J by 1 base, leaving 7 bases between them. CDR3 length equals 13 residues. Germline CDR1 reads KGHSH; CDR2 reads LQKENI. The CDR3 sequence is CASSPPGSYEQYF. The CDR3 bases are TGTGCCAGCTCACCCCCGGGGTCCTACGAGCAGTACTTC.

The V gene is TRBV28, the J gene TRBJ2-3, with TRBD2 identical over 12 bases. The CDR3 length is 14 residues. V shed 6 bases, J shed 3 bases, and the junction held 1 base outside the gene matches. Germline V lookup: CDR1 MDHEN, CDR2 SYDVKM. CDR3 loop: CASSLAGGTDTQYF. CDR3 bases: TGTGCCAGCAGCCTAGCGGGAGGGACAGATACGCAGTATTTT.

The chain is built from TRBV7-7 and TRBJ2-7; TRBD2 agrees at 8 bases. Germline loops: CDR1 SSHAT, CDR2 FNYEAQ (reference sequence). After removal of 5 bases from V and 5 bases from J, the junction contained 8 bases not matched to a gene. The CDR3 has 14 residues. CDR3 in amino acids: CASSPSGRVDEQYF. The CDR3 DNA is TGTGCCAGCAGCCCCAGCGGGAGAGTAGACGAGCAGTACTTC.

Only a few counts were recorded for this clone. V is TRBV4-1 and J is TRBJ2-1, with D possibly matching TRBD2 (5 bases). Trimming pared 0 bases from V and 6 bases from J, leaving 15 bases between. CDR3 length equals 16 residues. Germline CDR1 is MGHRA and CDR2 is YSYEKL. The CDR3 region has the DNA TGCGCCAGCAGCCAAGATTTCGGGGTAAGGTCCAATGAGCAGTTCTTC. It yields the protein CASSQDFGVRSNEQFF.

This chain connects TRBV6-5 to TRBJ1-6; D is unclear. This CDR3 has 15 residues. Germline V lookup: CDR1 MNHEY, CDR2 SVGAGI. Between the trimmed V and J ends, which lost 2 bases and 7 bases, there was a span of 12 bases. DNA for the CDR3: TGTGCCAGCAGTTACGACCATCCAACCAATTCACCCCTCCACTTT. The encoded protein is CASSYDHPTNSPLHF.

The chain carries TRBV6-6 and TRBJ2-7; D may correspond to TRBD1 or TRBD2 (5 bases each). The CDR3 contains 15 residues. V was cut by 3 bases and J by 3 bases, with 15 bases left in between. Germline loops: CDR1 MNHNY, CDR2 SVGAGI (reference sequence). The CDR3 sequence is CASSYGGTGSYEQYF. CDR3 sequence (DNA): TGTGCCAGCAGTTATGGGGGAACAGGAAGCTACGAGCAGTACTTC.

The J gene is TRBJ2-6, the V gene TRBV11-3; D possibly corresponds to TRBD1 (6 bases). CDR1 SGHNT and CDR2 YENEEA come from the germline V gene. The CDR3 sequence is 18 residues long. The V end was cut by 4 bases, the J end by 0 bases, with 16 bases between. The CDR3 region is CASSSTMTGISGANVLTF. DNA of the CDR3: TGTGCCAGCAGCTCCACCATGACAGGTATCTCTGGGGCCAACGTCCTGACTTTC.

This sequence joins TRBV10-3 and TRBJ2-5, with TRBD2 matching over 10 bases. The CDR3 covers 12 residues. V lost 10 bases, J lost 4 bases, and 3 bases stayed unmatched. CDR1 and CDR2 (germline): ENHRY, SYGVKD. In nucleotides, the CDR3 is TGTGCCAGCCGGACTAGCGGAGAGACCCAGTACTTC. Translated, it gives CASRTSGETQYF.

This clone was counted once. The rearrangement links TRBV4-1 to TRBJ2-6, with a tentative D call TRBD2 (5 bases). CDR1 MGHRA and CDR2 YSYEKL come from the germline V gene. The CDR3 is made up of 19 amino acids. V shed 5 bases and J shed 0 bases, with 20 bases lying between them. In DNA form, the CDR3 reads TGCGCCAGCAGCAGCCAAGGAAGGAGGACTCCCTCTGGGGCCAACGTCCTGACTTTC. Amino acid sequence: CASSSQGRRTPSGANVLTF.

This chain uses TRBV9 with TRBJ2-1; 7 nucleotides agree with TRBD1. V dropped 0 bases and J dropped 5; count of bases not matched to a gene: 2. The germline gives CDR1 SGDLS, CDR2 YYNGEE. The CDR3 is 14 residues long. In nucleotides, the CDR3 is TGTGCCAGCAGCGTAGTAGGGGGCAACAATGAGCAGTTCTTC. It translates to CASSVVGGNNEQFF.

The genes are TRBV19 and TRBJ1-4, with D possibly TRBD1 on 5 matching bases. This CDR3 has 17 amino acids. V dropped 1 base and J dropped 9 bases, with 21 bases sitting between them. CDR1 and CDR2 from the germline V gene are LNHDA and SQIVND (reference sequence). The CDR3 DNA is TGTGCCAGTAGTATAGGGCCGCGGGGCGGGCCGGGAAAAAAACTGTTTTTT. Its translation is CASSIGPRGGPGKKLFF.

This clone has just one count. V gene TRBV5-1 combines with J gene TRBJ1-2, with 8 bases that match TRBD1. The junction had 5 bases not matched to a gene; V was cut back by 0 bases and J by 4 bases. This CDR3 spans 15 amino acids. CDR1 is SGHRS and CDR2 is YFSETQ in the germline V gene. The CDR3 coding sequence is TGCGCCAGCAGCTTGGATGCAGGGGGCGTCTATGGCTACACCTTC. Translating it yields CASSLDAGGVYGYTF.

The chain recombines TRBV5-1 with TRBJ1-3; D is possibly TRBD1 (6 bases). Deletions cut 5 bases from V and 0 bases from J, with 6 bases between. The CDR3 covers 13 residues. Germline V lookup: CDR1 SGHRS, CDR2 YFSETQ. CDR3 loop: CASRDSSGNTIYF. Written as DNA, the CDR3 is TGCGCCAGCAGGGACAGCTCTGGAAACACCATATATTTT.

The chain has TRBV19 and TRBJ2-7; TRBD2 is a possible D gene (5 bases). The V and J ends lost 4 bases and 1 base respectively, with 23 bases between them. This CDR3 contains 18 residues. CDR1 LNHDA and CDR2 SQIVND come from the germline V gene (reference sequence). The CDR3 coding sequence is TGTGCCAGTAGTAATGTACCTTTCGCCGTGGCGGGTTCCTACGAGCAGTACTTC. This translates into CASSNVPFAVAGSYEQYF.

This clone was observed a handful of times. The rearrangement uses TRBV10-3 and TRBJ2-1, with D possibly matching TRBD2 (5 bases). There are 12 residues in the CDR3. The germline gives CDR1 ENHRY, CDR2 SYGVKD. The V gene lost 4 bases and the J gene lost 8 bases, with 9 bases spanning the gap. The CDR3 protein is CAISGKADEQFF. The CDR3 DNA is TGTGCCATCAGTGGGAAAGCGGATGAGCAGTTCTTC.

The chain links TRBV7-9 to TRBJ2-2; 8 bases are a match to TRBD1. This CDR3 is built from 15 residues. With V trimmed by 4 bases and J by 4 bases, 5 bases remained unmatched. Germline loops: CDR1 SEHNR, CDR2 FQNEAQ (reference sequence). CDR3 nucleotides: TGTGCCAGCAGCTCCGCAGGGGGCAGCACCGGGGAGCTGTTTTTT. Translation: CASSSAGGSTGELFF. The whole variable domain, remainder taken from reference TRBV7-9 and TRBJ2-2, is DTGVSQNPRHKITKRGQNVTFRCDPISEHNRLYWYRQTLGQGPEFLTYFQNEAQLEKSRLLSDRFSAERPKGSFSTLEIQRTEQGDSAMYLCASSSAGGSTGELFFGEGSRLTVL.

The rearrangement joins TRBV10-3 to TRBJ2-7; TRBD1 aligns across 7 bases. Germline V gives CDR1 ENHRY, CDR2 SYGVKD. The CDR3 spans 14 residues. Germline trimming cut 6 bases from V and 5 bases from J; bases unmatched to any gene: 10. The DNA for the CDR3 is TGTGCCATCAGAGAGCGACAGGGAACTGACGAGCAGTACTTC. Residues: CAIRERQGTDEQYF.

The V and J genes are TRBV28 and TRBJ2-3; 12 nucleotides match TRBD2. The V and J ends lost 4 bases and 5 bases, in that order; junction bases with no gene match: 4. The germline V gene has CDR1 MDHEN and CDR2 SYDVKM. The CDR3 is made up of 15 amino acids. The CDR3 spells CASSSTSGRRDTQYF. CDR3 DNA: TGTGCCAGCAGTTCGACTAGCGGGAGACGAGATACGCAGTATTTT.

The chain has TRBV7-2 and TRBJ2-7, with D possibly TRBD1 on 6 matching bases. Trimming stripped 4 bases from V and 4 bases from J, with 14 bases between. The germline CDR1 and CDR2 sequences are SGHTA and FQGNSA. The CDR3 has 14 residues. CDR3 loop: CASSSTGKGYEQYF. The CDR3, as DNA: TGTGCCAGCAGCTCTACAGGGAAAGGTTACGAGCAGTACTTC.